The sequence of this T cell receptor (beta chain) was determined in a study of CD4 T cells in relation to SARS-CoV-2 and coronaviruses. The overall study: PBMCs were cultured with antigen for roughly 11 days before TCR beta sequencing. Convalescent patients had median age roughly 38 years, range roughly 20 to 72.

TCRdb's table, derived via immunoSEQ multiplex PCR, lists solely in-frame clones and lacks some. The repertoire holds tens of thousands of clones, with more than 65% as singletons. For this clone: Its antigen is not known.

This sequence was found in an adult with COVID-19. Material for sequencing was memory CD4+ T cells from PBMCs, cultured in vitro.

DNA of the CDR3: TGTGCCAGCAGCGCCAGGACACCGGGACAATCGAACACCGGGGAGCTGTTTTTT. Protein product: CASSARTPGQSNTGELFF. The genes are TRBV9 and TRBJ2-2; possibly TRBD1 for D (6 bases). The CDR3 contains 18 residues. Trimming left V 3 bases short and J 0 bases short, with 18 bases between. Per the germline V gene, CDR1 is SGDLS and CDR2 is YYNGEE.